The source of this TCR beta chain is a study of T cell repertoires in cytomegalovirus infection. Study overall: CMV epitopes that were recently identified and HLA-C-restricted were used alongside well-studied HLA-B-restricted ones. Based on public TCR beta signatures, there were indications of CMV infection and of a matching HLA type. Whole-study findings and limits: Predominance within the ex vivo response was attributable to HLA-C-restricted CMV-specific TCR beta clonotypes.

This clonotype was seen once. As yet, its antigen is unknown. This may arise from a read error, as a much more abundant clone is one base away. MiXCR, run by TCRdb on the reads, gives a single entry per CDR3 protein. Counted here are 450,000 to 550,000 distinct CDR3 sequences, roughly 46% occurring once; the ten biggest clones make up 43%. CDR3 length: 13 residues. Germline V CDR1 and CDR2: SEHNR, FQNEAQ (reference sequence). Deletions cut 3 bases from V and 0 bases from J, with 5 bases between. This clonotype was sampled from a human donor in good health (CMV status not recorded). Some clones in this sample may be carry-over from other donors' samples. The input for sequencing was cultured PBMCs, taken from culture after CMV antigen stimulation. The V call is TRBV7-9, the J call TRBJ2-5; D uncertain. CDR3 amino acids: CASSLWDQETQYF. The CDR3 coding sequence is TGTGCCAGCAGCTTGTGGGACCAAGAGACCCAGTACTTC.